This T cell receptor beta chain comes out of a study of T cell changes during pregnancy in multiple sclerosis. This clone was counted only a few times. TCRdb's copy holds only in-frame clones and misses some; the assay was immunoSEQ multiplex PCR. The top ten clones hold less than 6.5% of a sample with 40,000 or so clones, 90% of them seen once. V was cut by 5 bases and J by 4 bases, with 15 bases left in between. The CDR3 is 14 amino acids. Germline V lookup: CDR1 SGHTA, CDR2 FQGNSA. The specimen comprised peripheral blood, sampled in the third trimester of pregnancy. The sequence was collected from a female donor in good health, enrolled as a control in a pregnancy study. The chain carries TRBV7-2 and TRBJ2-7; D is possibly TRBD2 (7 bases). Written as DNA, the CDR3 is TGTGCCAGCAGCCGAGGGGGGGCTCAGTACGAGCAGTACTTC. Protein: CASSRGGAQYEQYF.